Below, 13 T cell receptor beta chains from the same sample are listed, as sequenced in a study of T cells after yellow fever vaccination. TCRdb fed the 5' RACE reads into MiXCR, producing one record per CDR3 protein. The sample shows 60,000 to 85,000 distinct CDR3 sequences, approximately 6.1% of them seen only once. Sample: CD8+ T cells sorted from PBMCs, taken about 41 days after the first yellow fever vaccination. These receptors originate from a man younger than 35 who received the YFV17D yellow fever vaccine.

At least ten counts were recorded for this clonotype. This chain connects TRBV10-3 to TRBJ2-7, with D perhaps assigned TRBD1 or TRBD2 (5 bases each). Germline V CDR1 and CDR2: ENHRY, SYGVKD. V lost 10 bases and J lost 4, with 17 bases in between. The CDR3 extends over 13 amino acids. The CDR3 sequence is CATGTDEFYEQYV. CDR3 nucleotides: TGTGCCACGGGGACGGACGAGTTTTACGAGCAGTACGTC.

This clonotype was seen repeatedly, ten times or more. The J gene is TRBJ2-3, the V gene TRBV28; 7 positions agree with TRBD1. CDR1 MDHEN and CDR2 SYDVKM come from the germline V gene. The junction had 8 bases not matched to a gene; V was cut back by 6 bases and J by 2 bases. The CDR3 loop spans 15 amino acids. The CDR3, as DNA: TGTGCCAGCAGCCTATCCGGGACAGTCACAGATACGCAGTATTTT. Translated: CASSLSGTVTDTQYF.

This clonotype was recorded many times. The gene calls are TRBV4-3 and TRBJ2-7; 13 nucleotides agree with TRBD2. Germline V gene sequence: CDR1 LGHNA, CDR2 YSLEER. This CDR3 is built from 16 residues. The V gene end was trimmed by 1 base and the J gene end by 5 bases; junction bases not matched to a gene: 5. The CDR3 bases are TGCGCCAGCAGCCAAGGGGAAGGACTAGCGGGGGACGAGCAGTACTTC. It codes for CASSQGEGLAGDEQYF.

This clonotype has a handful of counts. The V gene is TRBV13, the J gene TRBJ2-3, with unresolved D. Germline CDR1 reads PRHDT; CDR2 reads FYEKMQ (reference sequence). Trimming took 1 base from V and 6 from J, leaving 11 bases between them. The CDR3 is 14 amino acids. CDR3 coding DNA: TGTGCCAGCAGCTTAGAAAGAGCTCCTGATACGCAGTATTTT. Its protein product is CASSLERAPDTQYF.

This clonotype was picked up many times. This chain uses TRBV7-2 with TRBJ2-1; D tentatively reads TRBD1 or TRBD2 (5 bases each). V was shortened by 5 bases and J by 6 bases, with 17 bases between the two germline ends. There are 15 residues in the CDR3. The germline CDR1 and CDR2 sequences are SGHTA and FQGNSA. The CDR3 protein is CASSGPVWGSNEQFF. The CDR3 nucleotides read TGTGCCAGCAGCGGACCTGTTTGGGGGTCCAATGAGCAGTTCTTC.

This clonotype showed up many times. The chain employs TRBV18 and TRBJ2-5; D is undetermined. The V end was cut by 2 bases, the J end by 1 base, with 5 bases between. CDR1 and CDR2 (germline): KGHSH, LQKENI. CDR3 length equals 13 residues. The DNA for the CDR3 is TGTGCCAGCTCACCAAAGGCCCAAGAGACCCAGTACTTC. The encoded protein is CASSPKAQETQYF.

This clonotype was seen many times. The CDR3 nucleotides are TGCGCCAGCAGCCAAGATCTGGGTGTTGCAGGACGAGGGAACAATGAGCAGTTCTTC. Its translation is CASSQDLGVAGRGNNEQFF. The rearrangement links TRBV4-3 to TRBJ2-1; D perhaps matches TRBD2 (5 bases). Trimming pared 0 bases from V and 5 bases from J, leaving 23 bases between. The CDR3 loop spans 19 amino acids. Germline V gene data show CDR1 as LGHNA and CDR2 as YSLEER.

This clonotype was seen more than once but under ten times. This CDR3 is CASSSASISTGVVIAKNIQYF. In nucleotides, the CDR3 is TGTGCCAGCAGTTCGGCCTCAATTAGCACAGGGGTAGTTATAGCCAAAAACATTCAGTACTTC. The chain links TRBV6-5 to TRBJ2-4; 7 nucleotides agree with TRBD1. The CDR3 consists of 21 residues. V dropped 4 bases and J dropped 0; count of bases not matched to a gene: 21. CDR1 and CDR2 (germline): MNHEY, SVGAGI.

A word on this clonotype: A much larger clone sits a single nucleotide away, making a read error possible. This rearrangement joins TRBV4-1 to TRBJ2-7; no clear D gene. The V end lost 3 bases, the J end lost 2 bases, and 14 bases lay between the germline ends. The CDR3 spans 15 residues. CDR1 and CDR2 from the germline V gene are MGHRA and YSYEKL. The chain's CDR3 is CASSHVPGLTYEQYF. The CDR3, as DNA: TGCGCCAGCAGCCATGTCCCGGGCCTTACCTACGAGCAGTACTTC.

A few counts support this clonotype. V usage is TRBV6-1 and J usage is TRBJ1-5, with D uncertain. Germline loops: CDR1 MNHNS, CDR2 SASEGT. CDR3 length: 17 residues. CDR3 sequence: CPASARRRPRSNQPQHF. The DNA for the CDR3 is TGTCCAGCATCCGCTAGGAGGAGGCCTCGAAGCAATCAGCCCCAGCATTTT.

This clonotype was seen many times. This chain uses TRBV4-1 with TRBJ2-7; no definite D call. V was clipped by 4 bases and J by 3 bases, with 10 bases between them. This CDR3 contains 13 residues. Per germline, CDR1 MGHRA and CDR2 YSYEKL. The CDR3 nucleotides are TGCGCCAGCAGCCCGGATCTTAACTACGAGCAGTACGTC. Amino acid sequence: CASSPDLNYEQYV.

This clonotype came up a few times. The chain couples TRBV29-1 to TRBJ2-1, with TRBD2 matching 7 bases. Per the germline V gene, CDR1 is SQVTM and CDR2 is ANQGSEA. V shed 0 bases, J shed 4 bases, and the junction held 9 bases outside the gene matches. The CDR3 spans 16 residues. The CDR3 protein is CSVEDLLGGGYNEQFF. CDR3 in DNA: TGCAGCGTTGAAGATCTTCTGGGGGGGGGGTACAATGAGCAGTTCTTC.

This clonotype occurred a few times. In DNA, the CDR3 is TGTGCCAGCAGCTTGGGGTCCGGGAGCTCCTACGAGCAGTACGTC. Its translation is CASSLGSGSSYEQYV. This chain links TRBV5-6 with TRBJ2-7; TRBD2 is a possible D gene (6 bases). V dropped 0 bases and J dropped 0 bases, with 10 bases sitting between them. This CDR3 spans 15 amino acids. The V gene's germline CDR1 is SGHDT and CDR2 YYEEEE.